This T cell receptor beta chain emerged from a study of T cell repertoires in cytomegalovirus infection. Across the study: Well-studied HLA-B-restricted CMV epitopes were used in the study alongside recently identified HLA-C-restricted ones. Public TCR beta signatures provided an indication of both CMV infection and a matching HLA type.

TCRdb reprocessed the reads with MiXCR, giving one entry per CDR3 protein. The sample holds 450,000 to 600,000 distinct CDR3 sequences, roughly a third seen once. The V gene's germline CDR1 is SEHNR and CDR2 FQNEAQ (reference sequence). The CDR3 is 17 residues long. Trimming removed 2 bases from V and 3 bases from J; junction bases left unmatched: 8. This clonotype was seen more than once but under ten times. Its antigen remains unknown. This specimen consisted of cultured PBMCs, obtained from culture after CMV antigen stimulation. The TCR sequence derives from a human donor in good health (CMV status not recorded). Some clones in this sample may be carry-over from other donors' samples. The chain has TRBV7-9 and TRBJ2-2; 8 bases align to TRBD2. CDR3 in DNA: TGTGCCAGCAGCTTACGGGAGGGGCCAGCAGACACCGGGGAGCTGTTTTTT. Protein: CASSLREGPADTGELFF.